The rows below give T cell receptor beta chains drawn from one sample of a study of blood T cells in healthy people across ages. TCRdb fed the 5' RACE reads into MiXCR, producing one record per CDR3 protein. Found here are about 1 million distinct CDR3 sequences, approximately 25% of them singletons; the top ten hold approximately 0.75%. These data are also associated with another study on T cells of mothers and their children.

Specimen: blood. The receptors come from a girl aged 2-10 years in good health. The CDR3 runs from the conserved cysteine through the conserved F or W.

v_gene: TRBV7-3
CDR3aa: CASRLTGGQGARDGNTIYF

v_gene: TRBV7-2
CDR3aa: CASSPGFGEKLFF

v_gene: TRBV11-2
CDR3aa: CAGSLADLIHGGYTF

v_gene: TRBV28
CDR3aa: CASSLSRGINNEQFF

v_gene: TRBV19
CDR3aa: CASSAGARGYTF

v_gene: TRBV28
CDR3aa: CASTLTPDNNEQFF

v_gene: TRBV29-1
CDR3aa: CSVEAFSSPGHPETNYGYTF

v_gene: TRBV5-1
CDR3aa: CASSKIRDSYGYTF

v_gene: TRBV27
CDR3aa: CASSQGYRGAYEQYF

v_gene: TRBV4-3
CDR3aa: CASSQDYRDSDYTF

v_gene: TRBV6-4
CDR3aa: CASSAGFEQFF

v_gene: TRBV5-4
CDR3aa: CASSLAGAAGDNEQFF

v_gene: TRBV7-2
CDR3aa: CASSSGGLSTDTQYF

v_gene: TRBV9
CDR3aa: CASTPLLYEQYF

v_gene: TRBV12-3/TRBV12-4
CDR3aa: CASTRQTGDTSNQPQHF

v_gene: TRBV29-1
CDR3aa: CSVRLGEQFF

v_gene: TRBV29-1
CDR3aa: CSVTGVAGLSSYNEQFF

v_gene: TRBV24-1
CDR3aa: CATSDATGVEALHF

v_gene: TRBV20-1
CDR3aa: CSASLRMETQYF

v_gene: TRBV7-2
CDR3aa: CASSLNQGAVQNEKLFF

v_gene: TRBV28
CDR3aa: CASSFRGWGGYTF

v_gene: TRBV6-2/TRBV6-3
CDR3aa: CATAGQIGNTIYF

v_gene: TRBV4-1
CDR3aa: CASTSKGTGELFF

v_gene: TRBV25-1
CDR3aa: CASSEFTTDRVRGYTF

v_gene: TRBV9
CDR3aa: CASGYNEQFF

v_gene: TRBV20-1
CDR3aa: CSAGREALPDEQYF

v_gene: TRBV3-1
CDR3aa: CASSQVPDRIAGGHGDTQYF

v_gene: TRBV28
CDR3aa: CASSLFSLRLLDNEQFF

v_gene: TRBV11-2
CDR3aa: CASSLERGAVAFF

v_gene: TRBV6-1
CDR3aa: CASSSASNYGYTF

v_gene: TRBV7-9
CDR3aa: CASSLTASGSKNEQFF

v_gene: TRBV27
CDR3aa: CASSFSGNGFTEAFF

v_gene: TRBV4-3
CDR3aa: CASSQDPLTGTEDQPQHF

v_gene: TRBV27
CDR3aa: CASRPQQGKGPETQYF

v_gene: TRBV7-9
CDR3aa: CASSPADQNTEAFF

v_gene: TRBV27
CDR3aa: CASNSGGPSYEQYF

v_gene: TRBV19
CDR3aa: CASRSTVTYNSPLHF

v_gene: TRBV10-3
CDR3aa: CAISPDRGSSPLHF

v_gene: TRBV7-2
CDR3aa: CASSMTGADTGELFF

v_gene: TRBV6-5
CDR3aa: CASSYSLGAGTDTQYF

v_gene: TRBV12-5
CDR3aa: CASGLTTVAEQYF

v_gene: TRBV14
CDR3aa: CASSQAPWELFF

v_gene: TRBV29-1
CDR3aa: CSVESAGAYEQYF

v_gene: TRBV2
CDR3aa: CASSTLAQTQYF

v_gene: TRBV6-5
CDR3aa: CASSRYSKYNEQFF

v_gene: TRBV7-8
CDR3aa: CASSLELLGNTEAFF